This T cell receptor (beta chain) was captured by sequencing in a study of blood T cell repertoires in COVID-19. Here immunoSEQ multiplex PCR was the method, and the copy in TCRdb shows in-frame clones only, minus some. Among about 350,000 clones listed, around 87% were seen once. The CDR3 spans 15 residues. CDR1 and CDR2 from the germline V gene are LGHDT and YNNKEL (reference sequence). V lost 4 bases, J lost 4 bases, and 16 bases lay in between. The J gene is TRBJ1-2, the V gene TRBV3-1 (or the pseudogene TRBV3-2); tentatively, D is TRBD1 (6 bases). This receptor was identified in a woman in her 30s who had recovered from COVID-19. Sequencing was carried out using PBMCs or T cells enriched from blood (not recorded which). The CDR3 region has the DNA TGTGCCAGCAGCCGGATCCGGGACACCACCTATGGCTACACCTTC. Its protein product is CASSRIRDTTYGYTF.